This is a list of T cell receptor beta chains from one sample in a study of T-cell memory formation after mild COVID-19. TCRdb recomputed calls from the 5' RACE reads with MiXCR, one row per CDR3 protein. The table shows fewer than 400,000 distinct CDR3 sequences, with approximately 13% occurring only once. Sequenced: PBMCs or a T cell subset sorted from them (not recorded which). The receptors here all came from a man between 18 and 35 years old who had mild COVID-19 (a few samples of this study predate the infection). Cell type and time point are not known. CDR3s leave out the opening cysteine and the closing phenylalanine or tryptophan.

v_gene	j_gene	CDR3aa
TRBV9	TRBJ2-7	ASSPSGKDRSEQY
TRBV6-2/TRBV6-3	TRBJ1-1	ASSYPTGVNTEAF
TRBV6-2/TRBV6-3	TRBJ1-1	ASSYGVGRSSMNTEAF
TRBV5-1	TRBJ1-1	ASSFPRGENAEAF
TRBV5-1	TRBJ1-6	ASRPTRDSPLH
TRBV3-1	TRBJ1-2	ASSPNLGNFYGYT
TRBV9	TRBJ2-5	ASSRPGSGGPGETQY
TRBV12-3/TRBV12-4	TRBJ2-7	ASSEGGPYEQY
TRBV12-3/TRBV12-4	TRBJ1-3	ASSFHLSSGNTIY
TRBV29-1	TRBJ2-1	SASPASYNEQF
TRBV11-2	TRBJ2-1	ASSLSAGHNEQF
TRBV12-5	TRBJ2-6	ASGWGHLASGANVLT
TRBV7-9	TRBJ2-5	ASGGMTETQY
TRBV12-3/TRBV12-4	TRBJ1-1	ASSRGVLTEAF
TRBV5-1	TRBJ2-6	ASSAGTGSGANVLT
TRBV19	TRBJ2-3	ASSYSLKDTQY
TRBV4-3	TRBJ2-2	ASSQDPSGSNTGELF
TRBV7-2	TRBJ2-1	ASTWDSPFYNEQF
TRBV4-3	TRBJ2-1	ASSVQQGSYNEQF
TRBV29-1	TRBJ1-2	SVEAYGYT
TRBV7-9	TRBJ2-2	ASSLGYRNTGELF
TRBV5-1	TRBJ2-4	ASSAMLPPGAPVAKNIQY
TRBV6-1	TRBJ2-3	ASSGITGVRPDTQY